These 23 T cell receptor beta chains originate from one sample sequenced in a study of T cell responses to AZD1222 COVID-19 vaccine. The assay was immunoSEQ multiplex PCR, and TCRdb's table has in-frame clones only and misses some. The data contain some 96,000 clones, approximately 90% of them singletons. Specimen: peripheral blood, collected on day 0 of AZD1222 vaccination. Receptors were obtained from an adult in good health.

The genes are TRBV5-1 and TRBJ1-3; weak D call: TRBD1 (6 bases). Germline CDR1 reads SGHRS; CDR2 reads YFSETQ. Trimming left V 0 bases short and J 4 bases short, with 11 bases between. CDR3 length: 15 residues. Written as DNA, the CDR3 is TGCGCCAGCAGCTTGGCGGGGGCAGGGGGAAACACCATATATTTT. Its protein is CASSLAGAGGNTIYF.

The CDR3 is CASSRTGNNQPQHF. The CDR3 region has the DNA TGTGCCAGCAGCCGGACCGGAAACAATCAGCCCCAGCATTTT. The chain employs TRBV6-5 and TRBJ1-5; D gene uncertain. Germline-derived CDR1 and CDR2 are MNHEY and SVGAGI. V dropped 6 bases and J dropped 3 bases, with 12 bases sitting between them. This CDR3 contains 14 residues.

V and J are TRBV19 and TRBJ1-1; tentatively, D is TRBD1 (5 bases). The V gene's germline CDR1 is LNHDA and CDR2 SQIVND (reference sequence). This CDR3 comprises 15 residues. Trimming took 5 bases from V and 0 from J, leaving 13 bases between them. The CDR3 reads CASSFNTGVNTEAFF. DNA of the CDR3: TGTGCCAGTAGTTTCAATACGGGGGTGAACACTGAAGCTTTCTTT.

This CDR3 is CASSQVTGEQFF. CDR3 nucleotides: TGTGCCAGCAGCCAAGTAACGGGTGAGCAGTTCTTC. J is TRBJ2-1 and V is TRBV3-1 (or the pseudogene TRBV3-2); D not certain. Trimming removed 1 base at V and 9 bases at J, with 7 bases between. Germline CDR1 is LGHDT and CDR2 is YNNKEL (reference sequence). This CDR3 is built from 12 residues.

The rearrangement links TRBV3-1 (or the pseudogene TRBV3-2) to TRBJ1-6, with D unresolved. V lost 3 bases to trimming and J lost 7 bases, with 7 bases between them. The V gene's germline CDR1 is LGHDT and CDR2 YNNKEL (reference sequence). This CDR3 has 13 amino acids. The CDR3 nucleotides read TGTGCCAGCAGCCAGGGTGCCAATTCACCCCTCCACTTT. Its protein is CASSQGANSPLHF.

The genes are TRBV30 and TRBJ2-3; tentative D call: TRBD1 (7 bases). Trimming pared 3 bases from V and 4 bases from J, leaving 14 bases between. The CDR3 runs to 14 residues. The germline V gene encodes CDR1 GTSNPN and CDR2 SVGIG (reference sequence). DNA of the CDR3: TGTGCCTGGAGAAGGGCAGGGGGGTCAGATACGCAGTATTTT. This translates into CAWRRAGGSDTQYF.

V and J are TRBV12-3 or TRBV12-4 and TRBJ2-5; TRBD1 matches 8 bases. V lost 7 bases and J lost 4; bases outside the gene matches: 5. CDR3 length: 13 residues. The CDR3: CASKPTGAETQYF. CDR3 DNA sequence: TGTGCCAGCAAGCCGACAGGGGCAGAGACCCAGTACTTC.

The chain joins TRBV5-1 to TRBJ2-3; perhaps TRBD1 as D (6 bases). This CDR3 contains 15 residues. V shed 2 bases and J shed 1 base, with 11 bases lying between them. Germline assignment: CDR1 SGHRS and CDR2 YFSETQ. The CDR3 DNA reads as TGCGCCAGCAGCTTTCAGGGGAGCGGCACAGATACGCAGTATTTT. This translates into CASSFQGSGTDTQYF. Together with reference TRBV5-1 and TRBJ2-3, the CDR3 gives the full variable domain: KAGVTQTPRYLIKTRGQQVTLSCSPISGHRSVSWYQQTPGQGLQFLFEYFSETQRNKGNFPGRFSGRQFSNSRSEMNVSTLELGDSALYLCASSFQGSGTDTQYFGPGTRLTVL.

The rearrangement uses TRBV3-1 (or the pseudogene TRBV3-2) and TRBJ2-4; the match to TRBD1 covers 8 bases. The trim removed 0 bases at V and 7 bases at J, leaving 14 bases unmatched. Germline assignment: CDR1 LGHDT and CDR2 YNNKEL (reference sequence). The CDR3 is 18 amino acids. For the CDR3, the DNA is TGTGCCAGCAGCCAAGATGGGGGCAGGGGGCGCGTCTTGAACATTCAGTACTTC. Its protein product is CASSQDGGRGRVLNIQYF.

This sequence joins TRBV4-2 and TRBJ1-2, with D possibly matching TRBD1 (5 bases). The CDR3 totals 15 residues. Germline CDR1 LGHNA, CDR2 YNFKEQ. V gave up 1 base and J gave up 4 bases, with 13 bases separating them. The CDR3 nucleotides are TGTGCCAGCAGCCAAGTAGGATTGGACACCTATGGCTACACCTTC. Translating gives CASSQVGLDTYGYTF.

The V and J genes are TRBV5-1 and TRBJ2-2; D gene ambiguous. V was cut by 2 bases and J by 0 bases, with 11 bases left in between. The CDR3 has 16 residues. Germline loops: CDR1 SGHRS, CDR2 YFSETQ. CDR3 in amino acids: CASSFLGPSNTGELFF. The DNA for the CDR3 is TGCGCCAGCAGCTTTTTGGGCCCTTCGAACACCGGGGAGCTGTTTTTT.

This chain uses TRBV7-9 with TRBJ1-3; D not certain. CDR1 is SEHNR, CDR2 FQNEAQ, per germline (reference sequence). The CDR3 length is 15 residues. Trimming stripped 1 base from V and 0 bases from J, with 7 bases between. The CDR3 protein is CASSLGGNSGNTIYF. Here the CDR3 DNA reads TGTGCCAGCAGCTTAGGCGGGAACTCTGGAAACACCATATATTTT. Looking up the rest from reference TRBV7-9 and TRBJ1-3 gives the full variable domain: DTGVSQNPRHKITKRGQNVTFRCDPISEHNRLYWYRQTLGQGPEFLTYFQNEAQLEKSRLLSDRFSAERPKGSFSTLEIQRTEQGDSAMYLCASSLGGNSGNTIYFGEGSWLTVV.

The chain joins TRBV6-2 or TRBV6-3 to TRBJ2-3, with D possibly TRBD2 on 6 matching bases. From germline, CDR1 is MNHEY and CDR2 SVGEGT. Between the trimmed V and J ends, which lost 7 bases and 6 bases, there was a span of 14 bases. The CDR3 contains 13 residues. The CDR3 here is CASTPRGGDTQYF. The CDR3 DNA reads as TGTGCCAGCACCCCCCGGGGAGGCGATACGCAGTATTTT.

The J gene is TRBJ2-7, the V gene TRBV13; no clear D gene. There are 12 residues in the CDR3. Germline V gene sequence: CDR1 PRHDT, CDR2 FYEKMQ (reference sequence). Trimming removed 5 bases from V and 6 bases from J, with 11 bases in between. Here the CDR3 reads CASSNWKGEQYF. DNA of the CDR3: TGTGCCAGCAGCAATTGGAAGGGCGAGCAGTACTTC.

J is TRBJ2-1 and V is TRBV7-8; possibly TRBD1 or TRBD2 for D (5 bases each). The V and J ends lost 4 bases and 9 bases respectively, with 13 bases between them. CDR1 is SGHVS, CDR2 FQNEAQ, per germline. The CDR3 has 13 amino acids. Written as DNA, the CDR3 is TGTGCCAGCAGCTCCCAGGGCGGGCTTGAGCAGTTCTTC. Translated: CASSSQGGLEQFF.

V gene TRBV29-1 combines with J gene TRBJ2-7; 11 bases match TRBD1. Per the germline V gene, CDR1 is SQVTM and CDR2 is ANQGSEA. With V trimmed by 7 bases and J by 5 bases, 7 bases remained unmatched. This CDR3 spans 13 amino acids. The CDR3 DNA follows: TGCAGCGCCAATGGACAGGGGGCTGACGAGCAGTACTTC. Protein: CSANGQGADEQYF.

The V call is TRBV19, the J call TRBJ1-2; no clear D gene. This CDR3 comprises 15 residues. V lost 0 bases to trimming and J lost 0 bases, with 8 bases between them. CDR1 is LNHDA, CDR2 SQIVND, per germline (reference sequence). CDR3 loop: CASSIDARPNYGYTF. The CDR3 nucleotides read TGTGCCAGTAGTATAGATGCCAGGCCTAACTATGGCTACACCTTC.

This chain links TRBV2 with TRBJ2-2, with TRBD2 as a possible D gene (6 bases). The ends were cut back, 3 bases at V and 0 bases at J, with 11 bases in the middle. CDR3 length equals 16 residues. Per the germline V gene, CDR1 is SNHLY and CDR2 is FYNNEI. Here the CDR3 DNA reads TGTGCCAGCAGTGAGAAGGGACTCGCGAACACCGGGGAGCTGTTTTTT. Encoded protein: CASSEKGLANTGELFF.

J is TRBJ2-1 and V is TRBV2; a possible D gene is TRBD1 (6 bases). Trimming took off 3 bases at V and 8 bases at J, with 20 bases between the two ends. Germline CDR1 reads SNHLY; CDR2 reads FYNNEI. The CDR3 runs 16 residues. The CDR3 nucleotides are TGTGCCAGCAGTGAGTCCCAGGGGCTGCTTTACGATGAGCAGTTCTTC. Its protein is CASSESQGLLYDEQFF. Together with reference TRBV2 and TRBJ2-1, the CDR3 gives the full variable domain: EPEVTQTPSHQVTQMGQEVILRCVPISNHLYFYWYRQILGQKVEFLVSFYNNEISEKSEIFDDQFSVERPDGSNFTLKIRSTKLEDSAMYFCASSESQGLLYDEQFFGPGTRLTVL.

The V and J genes are TRBV6-5 and TRBJ1-2; 8 positions agree with TRBD1. The CDR3 sequence is 14 residues long. With 10 bases clipped from V and 4 bases from J, the junction kept 11 bases outside the gene matches. Germline CDR1 and CDR2: MNHEY and SVGAGI. The DNA of the CDR3 is TGTGCCACCGCAATCCGCCAGGGGGCCTATGGCTACACCTTC. It translates to CATAIRQGAYGYTF.

In this sample, this clone turned up once. This chain joins TRBV5-4 and TRBJ2-3; D is unclear. CDR1 SGHNT and CDR2 YYREEE come from the germline V gene (reference sequence). The CDR3 is made up of 15 amino acids. Trimming shortened V by 1 base and J by 2 bases, and 11 bases separated the two germline ends. CDR3 sequence (DNA): TGTGCCAGCAGCTTGCGACCTTCCTCCACAGATACGCAGTATTTT. Translated: CASSLRPSSTDTQYF.

The CDR3 region is CASSGHSYEQYF. CDR3 DNA sequence: TGTGCCAGCAGCGGACATTCCTACGAGCAGTACTTC. The chain joins TRBV6-5 to TRBJ2-7; possibly TRBD1 for D (5 bases). The CDR3 has 12 amino acids. The ends were cut back, 6 bases at V and 1 base at J, with 7 bases in the middle. From germline, CDR1 is MNHEY and CDR2 SVGAGI.

This clone was seen a handful of times. The J gene is TRBJ1-3, the V gene TRBV7-2, with 7 bases aligning to TRBD1. Germline V CDR1 and CDR2: SGHTA, FQGNSA. The CDR3 consists of 14 residues. The ends lost 4 bases at V and 3 bases at J; junction bases unmatched: 3. The DNA of the CDR3 is TGTGCCAGCAGCTCAGGGACAGTTGGAAACACCATATATTTT. Protein product: CASSSGTVGNTIYF.